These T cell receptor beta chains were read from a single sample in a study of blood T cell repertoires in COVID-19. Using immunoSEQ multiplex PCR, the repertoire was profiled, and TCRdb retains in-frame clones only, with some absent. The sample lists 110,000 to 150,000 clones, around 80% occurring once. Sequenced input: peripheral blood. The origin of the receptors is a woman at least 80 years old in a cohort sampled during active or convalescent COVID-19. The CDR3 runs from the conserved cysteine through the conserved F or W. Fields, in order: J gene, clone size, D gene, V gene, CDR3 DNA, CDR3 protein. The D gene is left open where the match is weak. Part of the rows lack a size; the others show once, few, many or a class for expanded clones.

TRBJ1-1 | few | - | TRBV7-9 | TGTGCCAGCAGCGTAGTCGGGGGGACTCTGAACACTGAAGCTTTCTTT | CASSVVGGTLNTEAFF
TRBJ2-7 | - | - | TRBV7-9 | TGTGCCAGCAGCCCCGACAGCAGCTCCTACGAGCAGTACTTC | CASSPDSSSYEQYF
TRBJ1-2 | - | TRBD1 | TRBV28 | TGTGCCAGCAGTTTGGCAGGGGGTGTTGGCTACACCTTC | CASSLAGGVGYTF
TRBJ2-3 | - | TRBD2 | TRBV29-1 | TGCAGCGCCGCGGGGGGGAGCACAGATACGCAGTATTTT | CSAAGGSTDTQYF
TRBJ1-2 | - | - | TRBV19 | TGTGCCAGTAGCGAGACAGATAACTATGGCTACACCTTC | CASSETDNYGYTF
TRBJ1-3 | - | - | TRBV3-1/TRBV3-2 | TGTGCCAGCAGCCAAGTGCGGCGGCCTCACTCTGGAAACACCATATATTTT | CASSQVRRPHSGNTIYF
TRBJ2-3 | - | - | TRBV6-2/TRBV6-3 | TGTGCCAGCAGTAACGTCAGGACTATCTCCCAGTATTTT | CASSNVRTISQYF
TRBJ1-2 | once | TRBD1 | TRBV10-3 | TGTGCCACGATGGACAGGGGGCTTGGCTATGGCTACACCTTC | CATMDRGLGYGYTF
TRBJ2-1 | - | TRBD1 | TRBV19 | TGTGCCAGTAGTGTACTCCGGACAGGGGGGTCCTACAATGAGCAGTTCTTC | CASSVLRTGGSYNEQFF
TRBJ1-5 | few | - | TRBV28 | TGTGCCACCTCGGGGATCTGGCCCCAGCATTTT | CATSGIWPQHF
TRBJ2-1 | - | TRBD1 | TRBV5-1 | TGCGCCAGCAGCTTGGCCCCCCGCACAGGGGGCTACAATGAGCAGTTCTTC | CASSLAPRTGGYNEQFF
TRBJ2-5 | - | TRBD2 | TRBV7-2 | TGTGCCAGCATCCCTTTCCGCGGGGGGGGAATGGCCCAGTACTTC | CASIPFRGGGMAQYF
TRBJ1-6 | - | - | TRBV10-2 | TGCGCCAGCAGTACTCCCCGGGGAGGGGCAAGCTCCTATAATTCACCCCTCCACTTT | CASSTPRGGASSYNSPLHF
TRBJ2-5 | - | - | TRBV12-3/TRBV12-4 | TGTGCCAGCAGCCCAACCGGGCCGGGGGCCCAGTACTTC | CASSPTGPGAQYF
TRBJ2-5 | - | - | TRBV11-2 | TGTGCCAGCAGCTTAGAATGGGCCCAAGAGACCCAGTACTTC | CASSLEWAQETQYF
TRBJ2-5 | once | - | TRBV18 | TGTGCCAGCTCACCAAGGGGATTAGAGACCCAGTACTTC | CASSPRGLETQYF
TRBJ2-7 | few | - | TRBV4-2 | TGTGCCAGCAGCCAAGAGGCGATTTTGGCAGGGATAAACTACGAGCAGTACTTC | CASSQEAILAGINYEQYF
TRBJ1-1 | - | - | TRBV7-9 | TGTGCCAGCAGCCCCGGGAGGGATCGGATCTACACTGAAGCTTTCTTT | CASSPGRDRIYTEAFF
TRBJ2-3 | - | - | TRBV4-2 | TGTGCCAGCAGCCCCCAGGGGACCCAAGGGACAGATACGCAGTATTTT | CASSPQGTQGTDTQYF
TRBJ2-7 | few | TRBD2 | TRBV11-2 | TGTGCCAGCAGTTCCCGGACTAGCGGCATCTACGAGCAGTACTTC | CASSSRTSGIYEQYF
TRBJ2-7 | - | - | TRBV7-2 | TGTGCCAGCAGCTTAGGCGGGCTAGGGGGGGCCTACGAGCAGTACTTC | CASSLGGLGGAYEQYF
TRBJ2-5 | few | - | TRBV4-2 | TGTGCCAGCAGCCAAGATTTTCAGGGAGGCAGTAAGACCCAGTACTTC | CASSQDFQGGSKTQYF
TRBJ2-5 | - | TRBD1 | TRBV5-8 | TGTGCCAGCAGCTTGGTCTGGACAGGGATGGAGACCCAGTACTTC | CASSLVWTGMETQYF
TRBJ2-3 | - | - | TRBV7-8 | TGTGCCAGCAGCTTAGCCGGGTTCGCAGATACGCAGTATTTT | CASSLAGFADTQYF
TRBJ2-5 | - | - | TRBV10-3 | TGTGCCATCAGTGAGTCAAACAGACAAGAGACCCAGTACTTC | CAISESNRQETQYF
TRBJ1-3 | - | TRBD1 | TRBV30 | TGTGCCTGGGGGACGACAGGGGCCCCCGGGTCTGTATATTTT | CAWGTTGAPGSVYF
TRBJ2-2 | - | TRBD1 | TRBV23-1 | TGCGCCAGCAGTCAATCAACCCCCGGACAGGTGAACACCGGGGAGCTGTTTTTT | CASSQSTPGQVNTGELFF
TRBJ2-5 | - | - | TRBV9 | TGTGCCAGCAGCAAAGAGGGGCGGGGAGCTAGGGAGACCCAGTACTTC | CASSKEGRGARETQYF
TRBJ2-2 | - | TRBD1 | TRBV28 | TGTGCCAGCAGTTTACCCGGGACAGGAGGGCTGTTTTTT | CASSLPGTGGLFF
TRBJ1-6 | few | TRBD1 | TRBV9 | TGTGCCAGCAGCGTAGCACCGGGACAGGGCGTCCACTTT | CASSVAPGQGVHF
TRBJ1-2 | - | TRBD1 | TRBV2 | TGTGCCAGCAGCCCTTGGACAGGTTCAGGGGGCTACACCTTC | CASSPWTGSGGYTF
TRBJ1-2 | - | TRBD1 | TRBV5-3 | TGTGCCAGAAGAAGCCGACAGGGCGAACATGGCTACACCTTC | CARRSRQGEHGYTF